This passage covers 28 T cell receptor beta chains from one sample sequenced in a study of tissue T cells after allogeneic stem cell transplantation. Data came from immunoSEQ multiplex PCR; TCRdb stores just in-frame clones and leaves some out. The sample consists of about 50,000 clones, about 73% of them appearing once. What was sequenced was sorted cells pooled from one or two spleens. Receptor source: a pool of C57BL/6 mice in good health.

In this sample, this clone turned up a few times. The genes and germline here are from mouse. The read stops 1 residue short of the end of the CDR3; the missing end is completed from the germline J gene. V usage is TRBV2 and J usage is TRBJ1-4; D is ambiguous. V was cut by 2 bases and J by 4 bases, with 2 bases left in between. The CDR3 consists of 12 residues. Germline CDR1 and CDR2: LGHNA and YSYQKL. CDR3 DNA, as far as it was read: TGTGCCAGCAGCCAAAACAACGAAAGATTATTT. Translating it yields CASSQNNERLF. The entire CDR3 is CASSQNNERLFF.

This clone occurred once. Gene names and germline refer to mouse. The read finishes 1 residue shy of the CDR3 end, and the germline J gene is used to complete it. J is TRBJ1-4 and V is TRBV16, with 9 nucleotides matching TRBD1. CDR1 is SGHSA and CDR2 is FRNQAP in the germline V gene. This CDR3 contains 15 residues. Trimming removed 5 bases from V and 3 bases from J; junction bases left unmatched: 4. The sequenced part of the CDR3 DNA is TGTGCAAGCAGCCCTCGACAGGGGGCCAACGAAAGATTATTT. It specifies CASSPRQGANERLF. The full CDR3 protein is CASSPRQGANERLFF.

Comments on this clone: The gene symbols are mouse symbols. The read falls 1 residue short of the CDR3 end, and the missing part is taken from the germline J gene. V and J are TRBV13-3 and TRBJ1-3, with TRBD1 as a possible D gene (5 bases). The V gene's germline CDR1 is NNHDY and CDR2 SYVADS. V was clipped by 0 bases and J by 0 bases, with 7 bases between them. The CDR3 totals 15 residues. Incomplete CDR3 DNA: TGTGCCAGCAGTGATGCAGGGTTTTCTGGAAATACGCTCTAT. Encoded protein: CASSDAGFSGNTLY. The entire CDR3 sequence reads CASSDAGFSGNTLYF. The full variable domain, rest sourced from reference TRBV13-3 and TRBJ1-3, is EAAVTQSPRSKVAVTGGKVTLSCHQTNNHDYMYWYRQDTGHGLRLIHYSYVADSTEKGDIPDGYKASRPSQENFSLILELASLSQTAVYFCASSDAGFSGNTLYFGEGSRLIVV.

A remark on this clone: The gene names given are mouse names. The read gets to within 1 residue of the CDR3 end, and the germline J gene fills in the rest. The genes are TRBV23 and TRBJ2-7; TRBD1 is the table's D call, not checked against the DNA. Germline V lookup: CDR1 KGHTA, CDR2 FQNQQP. This CDR3 region has 14 residues. The part of the CDR3 DNA that was read is TGCTCCAGCAGTCAACCCGGCCAGGTCTATGAACAGTAC. This gives the protein CSSSQPGQVYEQY. The whole CDR3 reads CSSSQPGQVYEQYF.

Comment on this clone: The germline and genes are mouse ones. The read is 1 residue too short to cover the CDR3 end, so that end is filled in from the germline J gene. The chain links TRBV13-2 to TRBJ2-2; TRBD2 aligns across 11 bases. The CDR3 contains 16 residues. The germline V gene has CDR1 NNHNN and CDR2 SYGAGS (reference sequence). V shed 5 bases and J 0 bases; nucleotides not matched to a gene: 3. The sequenced part of the CDR3 DNA is TGTGCCAGCGGCCCGGACTGGGGGGCAAACACCGGGCAGCTCTAC. Translation gives CASGPDWGANTGQLY. In full, the CDR3 reads CASGPDWGANTGQLYF.

Turning to this clone: Here the gene names and germline are mouse. The CDR3 end lies 1 residue beyond the end of the read and is filled in from the germline J gene. The chain joins TRBV16 to TRBJ2-5, with 8 bases identical to TRBD1. This CDR3 spans 16 amino acids. Trimming removed 0 bases from V and 2 bases from J; junction bases left unmatched: 4. Germline V lookup: CDR1 SGHSA, CDR2 FRNQAP. The chain's CDR3 is CASSLDRGRGQDTQYF. CDR3 DNA, as far as it was read: TGTGCAAGCAGCTTAGACAGGGGGCGCGGCCAAGACACCCAGTAC.

Notes on this clone: Genes here carry mouse names. The read ends 1 residue shy of where the CDR3 ends; the end is completed using the germline J gene. The chain uses TRBV4 and TRBJ2-1; D is undetermined. V dropped 4 bases and J dropped 7 bases, with 2 bases sitting between them. There are 10 residues in the CDR3. The germline V gene encodes CDR1 LGHDT and CDR2 YNNKQL (reference sequence). CDR3: CASSSAEQFF. The CDR3 DNA, read in part, is TGTGCCAGCAGCTCAGCTGAGCAGTTC.

In its sample, this clone was seen a few times. Mouse gene names apply. The CDR3 end falls 1 residue outside the read, so it is completed with the germline J gene. This chain uses TRBV1 with TRBJ2-7; possibly TRBD1 for D (6 bases). The CDR3 covers 13 residues. Trimming took off 0 bases at V and 6 bases at J, with 9 bases between the two ends. Germline loops: CDR1 NSQYPW, CDR2 LRSPGD (reference sequence). The CDR3 sequence is CTCSADARGEQYF. The sequenced CDR3 bases are TGCACCTGCAGTGCAGATGCCAGGGGTGAACAGTAC.

A note on this clone: The germline and genes are mouse ones. The DNA ends 1 residue before the CDR3 does, and the rest of the CDR3 is filled in from the germline J gene. The sample carries other DNA sequences with the same CDR3. This chain joins TRBV31 and TRBJ1-2, with D uncertain. The CDR3 is 12 amino acids. Germline V CDR1 and CDR2: GKSSPN, SITVG. V was clipped by 3 bases and J by 0 bases, with 5 bases between them. CDR3 DNA, as far as it was read: TGTGCCTGGAGCCGCGCAAACTCCGACTACACC. It translates to CAWSRANSDYT. The full CDR3 is CAWSRANSDYTF.

As to this clone: Gene names are the mouse ones. The read comes to an end 1 residue before the CDR3 does, leaving the germline J gene to fill in the end. V and J are TRBV13-2 and TRBJ2-5; TRBD2 aligns across 9 bases. Germline-derived CDR1 and CDR2 are NNHNN and SYGAGS (reference sequence). J gave up 0 bases and V 1 base, and 6 bases lay outside the gene matches. CDR3 length equals 17 residues. CDR3 bases read: TGTGCCAGCGGTGATCCCCGACTGGGGGTTAACCAAGACACCCAGTAC. This codes for CASGDPRLGVNQDTQY. The full CDR3 is CASGDPRLGVNQDTQYF.

Note on this clone: All gene names here are mouse names. Read coverage stops 1 residue before the CDR3 terminus; the germline J gene supplies the remainder. The gene calls are TRBV12-1 and TRBJ1-1; possibly TRBD1 for D (5 bases). The CDR3 has 13 residues. CDR1 is SGHSN and CDR2 is HYEKVE in the germline V gene. V was shortened by 0 bases and J by 1 base, with 5 bases between the two germline ends. The CDR3 sequence is CASSLGGNTEVFF. The sequenced CDR3 bases are TGTGCCAGCTCTCTCGGGGGGAACACAGAAGTCTTC.

Concerning this clone itself: Mouse gene names and germline throughout. The read comes to an end 1 residue before the CDR3 does, leaving the germline J gene to fill in the end. The chain joins TRBV29 to TRBJ2-5, with 7 bases that match TRBD1. CDR1 and CDR2 from the germline V gene are MSHET and SYDVDS. The J segment lost 0 bases and the V segment lost 1 base, leaving 10 bases of the junction unmatched. The length of the CDR3 is 18 residues. The CDR3: CASSLCPPRDSNQDTQYF. The CDR3 DNA, read in part, is TGTGCTAGCAGTTTATGCCCCCCGCGGGACAGTAACCAAGACACCCAGTAC.

Turning to this clone: The genes are named according to mouse. The observed sequence ends 1 residue before the CDR3 terminus, with the missing tail filled in from the germline J gene. The gene calls are TRBV19 and TRBJ2-2; the match to TRBD2 covers 9 bases. CDR1 and CDR2 (germline): FNHDT, SITEND (reference sequence). Losses at the gene ends were 3 bases for V and 0 bases for J; bases not matched to a gene: 3. The CDR3 covers 16 residues. The CDR3 here is CASSSDWGPNTGQLYF. CDR3 DNA, as far as it was read: TGTGCCAGCAGTAGCGACTGGGGGCCAAACACCGGGCAGCTCTAC.

This clone has a handful of counts. Genes here carry mouse names. The missing CDR3 end, 1 residue past where the read stops, is filled in from the germline J gene. The chain carries TRBV1 and TRBJ2-1; TRBD2 agrees at 8 bases. Germline V lookup: CDR1 NSQYPW, CDR2 LRSPGD (reference sequence). The CDR3 loop spans 15 amino acids. V lost 3 bases, J lost 1 base, and 2 bases stayed unmatched. The CDR3 DNA, read in part, is TGCACCTGCAGTGCCTGGGGGGTGAACTATGCTGAGCAGTTC. It encodes CTCSAWGVNYAEQF. The CDR3 in its entirety is CTCSAWGVNYAEQFF. The whole variable domain, filled in from reference TRBV1 and TRBJ2-1, reads VTLLEQNPRWRLVPRGQAVNLRCILKNSQYPWMSWYQQDLQKQLQWLFTLRSPGDKEVKSLPGADYLATRVTDTELRLQVANMSQGRTLYCTCSAWGVNYAEQFFGPGTRLTVL.

This clone came up a few times. Mouse gene names apply. Coverage ceases 1 residue before the CDR3 finishes, and the germline J gene fills in the end. The chain uses TRBV5 and TRBJ2-7; 8 bases map to TRBD1. The CDR3 extends over 14 amino acids. CDR1 LGHNA and CDR2 YNLKQL come from the germline V gene (reference sequence). Trimming at V came to 0 bases and at J to 4 bases, leaving 2 bases not matched to a gene. Incomplete CDR3 DNA: TGTGCCAGCAGCCAAGATCGGACAGGGTATGAACAGTAC. Amino acids: CASSQDRTGYEQY. The CDR3 reads in full as CASSQDRTGYEQYF.

Turning to this clone: The germline and genes are mouse ones. The read ends 1 residue early relative to the CDR3; the germline J gene fills the gap. This chain connects TRBV3 to TRBJ2-4, with 7 positions matching TRBD2. The CDR3 loop spans 13 amino acids. The junction had 3 bases not matched to a gene; V was cut back by 5 bases and J by 4 bases. Germline V gives CDR1 SNHLY, CDR2 FYNGKV (reference sequence). Incomplete CDR3 DNA: TGTGCCAGCAGCCCCGGGGGGGAAAACACCTTGTAC. Translated, it gives CASSPGGENTLY. In full, the CDR3 is CASSPGGENTLYF.

On this clone itself: Gene names denote mouse genes. This CDR3 is CASSLGQGYVFF. CDR3 DNA, as far as it was read: TGTGCCAGCAGCCTGGGACAGGGGTACGTCTTC. The chain employs TRBV19 and TRBJ1-1, with TRBD1 identical over 10 bases. The read falls 1 residue short of the CDR3 end, and the missing part is taken from the germline J gene. This CDR3 is built from 12 residues. The V gene end was trimmed by 5 bases and the J gene end by 11 bases; junction bases not matched to a gene: 6. Germline lookup yields CDR1 FNHDT and CDR2 SITEND (reference sequence). Based on the CDR3 plus reference TRBV19 and TRBJ1-1, the full variable domain is GGIITQTPKFLIGQEGQKLTLKCQQNFNHDTMYWYRQDSGKGLRLIYYSITENDLQKGDLSEGYDASREKKSSFSLTVTSAQKNEMAVFLCASSLGQGYVFFGKGTRLTVV.

About this clone itself: Gene names follow the mouse nomenclature. The CDR3 end lies 1 residue beyond the end of the read and is filled in from the germline J gene. The chain uses TRBV15 and TRBJ2-4, with TRBD2 matching over 8 bases. Trimming cost V 6 bases and J 0 bases; bases outside gene matches: 8. The V gene's germline CDR1 is SGHND and CDR2 FRSKSL. CDR3 length: 16 amino acids. The CDR3 loop reads CASSSKDWASQNTLYF. Incomplete CDR3 DNA: TGTGCCAGCAGCTCAAAGGACTGGGCTAGTCAAAACACCTTGTAC.

Turning to this clone: Gene and germline names: mouse. The CDR3 end is not reached by the read, which stops 1 residue before it; the germline J gene fills it in. The chain has TRBV26 and TRBJ1-4; 11 nucleotides agree with TRBD1. Germline CDR1 and CDR2: KGHPV and FQNQEV (reference sequence). The CDR3 has 16 amino acids. The J segment lost 3 bases and the V segment lost 3 bases, leaving 3 bases of the junction unmatched. Partial CDR3 DNA: TGTGCCAGCAGTCTTCCGGGACAGGGGGCCAACGAAAGATTATTT. Protein product: CASSLPGQGANERLF. The CDR3 in full is CASSLPGQGANERLFF.

Comment on this clone: Each gene name is a mouse one. The read ends 1 residue shy of where the CDR3 ends; the end is completed using the germline J gene. The rearrangement links TRBV13-1 to TRBJ2-4, with TRBD2 as a possible D gene (5 bases). Germline V gene sequence: CDR1 NSHNY, CDR2 SYGAGN. The V and J ends lost 0 bases and 3 bases respectively, with 8 bases between them. The CDR3 is made up of 14 amino acids. The DNA read from the CDR3 is TGTGCCAGCAGTGATGGGGTGGGGCAAAACACCTTGTAC. This translates into CASSDGVGQNTLY. The CDR3 reads in full as CASSDGVGQNTLYF.

Note on this clone: The genes and germline here are from mouse. The read ends 1 residue early relative to the CDR3; the germline J gene fills the gap. J is TRBJ2-3 and V is TRBV31; D is unclear. The CDR3 runs to 11 residues. V gave up 3 bases and J gave up 5 bases, with 6 bases separating them. The germline CDR1 and CDR2 sequences are GKSSPN and SITVG. The CDR3 reads CAWSRGETLYF. Partial CDR3 DNA: TGTGCCTGGAGCCGGGGAGAAACGCTGTAT. Full variable domain (missing parts from reference TRBV31 and TRBJ2-3): AQTIHQWPVAEIKAVGSPLSLGCTIKGKSSPNLYWYWQATGGTLQQLFYSITVGQVESVVQLNLSASRPKDDQFILSTEKLLLSHSGFYLCAWSRGETLYFGSGTRLTVL.

On this clone: Genes and germline come from the mouse. The read gets to within 1 residue of the CDR3 end, and the germline J gene fills in the rest. The rearrangement links TRBV14 to TRBJ2-4; a possible D gene is TRBD1 (6 bases). There are 13 residues in the CDR3. The germline V gene encodes CDR1 SGHDT and CDR2 FRDEAV. Trimming took 3 bases from V and 5 from J, leaving 10 bases between them. Partial CDR3 DNA: TGTGCCAGCAGTTCCCCGGACAGAAACACCTTGTAC. Residues: CASSSPDRNTLY. The whole CDR3 protein is CASSSPDRNTLYF.

As to this clone: Any gene name here is a mouse gene name. Coverage ceases 1 residue before the CDR3 finishes, and the germline J gene fills in the end. The gene calls are TRBV14 and TRBJ2-5, with D possibly being TRBD2 (6 bases). Trimming stripped 2 bases from V and 6 bases from J, with 13 bases between. This CDR3 has 14 amino acids. Germline assignment: CDR1 SGHDT and CDR2 FRDEAV. The sequenced part of the CDR3 DNA is TGTGCCAGCAGTTTTGGGGGAGTTGGGGACACCCAGTAC. This sequence encodes CASSFGGVGDTQY. The entire CDR3 sequence reads CASSFGGVGDTQYF.

A word on this clone: Each gene name is a mouse one. The read halts 1 residue ahead of the CDR3 end, with the missing end drawn from the germline J gene. The sample holds other DNA sequences that translate to the same CDR3. The chain carries TRBV1 and TRBJ1-3, with D unresolved. V gave up 3 bases and J gave up 0 bases, with 6 bases separating them. Germline V CDR1 and CDR2: NSQYPW, LRSPGD (reference sequence). The CDR3 has 14 amino acids. The sequenced part of the CDR3 DNA is TGCACCTGCAGTGCCGGGAATTCTGGAAATACGCTCTAT. Its translation is CTCSAGNSGNTLY. The CDR3, in full, reads CTCSAGNSGNTLYF.

As for this clone: The genes and germline here are from mouse. This same CDR3 is encoded by further DNA sequences in the sample. The sequenced CDR3 bases are TGTGCCAGCAGTATACCTGGGGGCCAAGACACCCAGTAC. As protein: CASSIPGGQDTQY. The entire CDR3 sequence reads CASSIPGGQDTQYF. The V gene is TRBV19, the J gene TRBJ2-5, with 7 bases lining up with TRBD2. From the germline J gene comes the end of the CDR3, since the read stops 1 residue before it. CDR1 FNHDT and CDR2 SITEND come from the germline V gene (reference sequence). The J segment lost 2 bases and the V segment lost 1 base, leaving 1 base of the junction unmatched. CDR3 length: 14 residues.

With respect to this clone: Genes here carry mouse names. The read ends 1 residue shy of where the CDR3 ends; the end is completed using the germline J gene. The chain is built from TRBV19 and TRBJ2-5, with 9 positions matching TRBD2. From germline, CDR1 is FNHDT and CDR2 SITEND (reference sequence). V lost 2 bases and J lost 5; bases outside the gene matches: 0. The CDR3 loop spans 13 amino acids. The CDR3 reads CASSMDWGDTQYF. CDR3 bases read: TGTGCCAGCAGTATGGACTGGGGAGACACCCAGTAC. Looking up the rest from reference TRBV19 and TRBJ2-5 gives the full variable domain: GGIITQTPKFLIGQEGQKLTLKCQQNFNHDTMYWYRQDSGKGLRLIYYSITENDLQKGDLSEGYDASREKKSSFSLTVTSAQKNEMAVFLCASSMDWGDTQYFGPGTRLLVL.

The sample holds a few counts of this clone. The genes and germline here are from mouse. The read falls 1 residue short of the CDR3 end, and the missing part is taken from the germline J gene. This sequence joins TRBV13-3 and TRBJ2-7, with TRBD2 identical over 7 bases. The J segment lost 3 bases and the V segment lost 2 bases, leaving 2 bases of the junction unmatched. There are 13 residues in the CDR3. Germline V gene lookup returns CDR1 NNHDY and CDR2 SYVADS. The CDR3 DNA, read in part, is TGTGCCAGCAGTGAGGGGACTGTCTATGAACAGTAC. It is translated as CASSEGTVYEQY. The CDR3 in full is CASSEGTVYEQYF.

With regard to this clone: Gene names are the mouse ones. The sequenced fragment ends 1 residue before the CDR3 boundary, so the rest is inferred from the germline J gene. The rearrangement joins TRBV12-2 to TRBJ2-3; no reliable D call. The CDR3 spans 13 residues. Germline assignment: CDR1 SGHLS and CDR2 HYDKME. V was pared by 4 bases and J by 0 bases, with 7 bases between. Partial CDR3 DNA: TGTGCCAGCTCCGGGAGGAGTGCAGAAACGCTGTAT. Translating it yields CASSGRSAETLY. The full CDR3 is CASSGRSAETLYF.